One sample yielded the 29 T cell receptor beta chains listed below, sequenced in a study of OX40 agonist ivuxolimab in advanced cancers. Library construction relied on the immunoSEQ multiplex PCR assay. As stored in TCRdb, this immuneACCESS dataset retains in-frame rearrangements with V and J assigned. A fraction of the clones does not appear; measured against another copy, unresolved V genes explain less than half of the discrepancy, and the remainder lacks a known reason. In all, the sample holds over 60,000 clones, and around nine tenths of those were seen once. Together, the top ten hold 0.8% to 0.9% of the sample. This specimen consisted of CD4+ or CD8+ T cells sorted from blood, obtained in a trial of the OX40 agonist ivuxolimab. These receptors were taken from an adult with an advanced solid tumor such as melanoma, head and neck, liver or kidney cancer.

The J gene is TRBJ2-2, the V gene TRBV7-2, with 8 bases fitting TRBD2. Germline V gives CDR1 SGHTA, CDR2 FQGNSA. J was trimmed by 5 bases and V by 3 bases; bases with no gene match: 5. The CDR3 length is 15 residues. CDR3 sequence reads: CASSFHGGATGELFF. The CDR3 DNA follows: TGTGCCAGCAGCTTCCACGGGGGGGCGACCGGGGAGCTGTTTTTT. Drawing the rest from reference TRBV7-2 and TRBJ2-2, the complete variable domain is GAGVSQSPSNKVTEKGKDVELRCDPISGHTALYWYRQSLGQGLEFLIYFQGNSAPDKSGLPSDRFSAERTGGSVSTLTIQRTQQEDSAVYLCASSFHGGATGELFFGEGSRLTVL.

The chain employs TRBV11-3 and TRBJ2-2, with TRBD1 identical over 7 bases. With 6 bases clipped from V and 6 bases from J, the junction kept 10 bases outside the gene matches. Germline-derived CDR1 and CDR2 are SGHNT and YENEEA. CDR3 size: 15 residues. The CDR3, as DNA: TGTGCCAGCAGTTCGGAGACAGGGTTCGCCGGGGAGCTGTTTTTT. It encodes CASSSETGFAGELFF.

This clone was observed a few times. The chain uses TRBV5-4 and TRBJ2-5; the match to TRBD2 covers 14 bases. The ends lost 1 base at V and 4 bases at J; junction bases unmatched: 12. The CDR3 covers 19 residues. Looked up from germline, CDR1 is SGHNT and CDR2 is YYREEE (reference sequence). CDR3 coding DNA: TGTGCCAGCAGCTTGTCCTTTGAGACTAGCGGGAGGGTCCGAGAGACCCAGTACTTC. This encodes CASSLSFETSGRVRETQYF.

V and J are TRBV15 and TRBJ2-7, with a possible D match to TRBD1 (7 bases). Per the germline V gene, CDR1 is LNHNV and CDR2 is YYDKDF (reference sequence). V dropped 1 base and J dropped 3 bases, with 16 bases sitting between them. The CDR3 sequence is 16 residues long. Written as DNA, the CDR3 is TGTGCCACCAGCAGAGGGGCGGGACAGATAAACTACGAGCAGTACTTC. This translates into CATSRGAGQINYEQYF.

Regarding this clone: Relative to the germline gene, one junction end is altered; a read error may explain this. The chain uses TRBV5-1 and TRBJ1-4; D is uncertain. This CDR3 spans 14 amino acids. Germline CDR1 and CDR2: SGHRS and YFSETQ. The CDR3 loop reads CASSSGPEVEKLFF. DNA for the CDR3: TGTGCCAGCAGCTCCGGACCAGAGGTAGAAAAACTGTTTTTT.

This clone was recorded only once. CDR3 sequence (DNA): TGTGCCAGCAGTTACTCCCTGGGGGGCACGCAGTATTTT. This translates into CASSYSLGGTQYF. This chain joins TRBV6-6 and TRBJ2-3; D possibly uses TRBD1 or TRBD2 (6 bases each). This CDR3 spans 13 amino acids. Germline CDR1 MNHNY, CDR2 SVGAGI (reference sequence). V dropped 0 bases and J dropped 9 bases, with 10 bases sitting between them.

The rearrangement links TRBV11-2 to TRBJ1-2; 9 nucleotides align to TRBD1. CDR3 length: 17 residues. The ends lost 4 bases at V and 4 bases at J; junction bases unmatched: 13. The V gene's germline CDR1 is SGHAT and CDR2 FQNNGV. This CDR3 reads CASSSRDRAGRAYGYTF. The CDR3 DNA is TGTGCCAGCAGCTCACGGGACAGGGCAGGGAGAGCCTATGGCTACACCTTC. The complete variable domain, with remaining parts taken from reference TRBV11-2 and TRBJ1-2, reads EAGVAQSPRYKIIEKRQSVAFWCNPISGHATLYWYQQILGQGPKLLIQFQNNGVVDDSQLPKDRFSAERLKGVDSTLKIQPAKLEDSAVYLCASSSRDRAGRAYGYTFGSGTRLTVV.

The gene calls are TRBV5-6 and TRBJ1-5; tentatively, D is TRBD1 (5 bases). V was shortened by 2 bases and J by 0 bases, with 12 bases between the two germline ends. Germline V gene data show CDR1 as SGHDT and CDR2 as YYEEEE. The CDR3 is 16 residues long. The CDR3 sequence is CASSFGGLYSNQPQHF. The DNA for the CDR3 is TGTGCCAGCAGCTTTGGGGGGTTGTATAGCAATCAGCCCCAGCATTTT.

The rearrangement links TRBV5-6 to TRBJ2-7; D might be TRBD1 (5 bases). The CDR3 is 12 residues long. Per germline, CDR1 SGHDT and CDR2 YYEEEE. Trimming took 3 bases from V and 6 from J, leaving 10 bases between them. In DNA form, the CDR3 reads TGTGCCAGCAGCTGGGGCCGGGTCGAGCAGTACTTC. Protein product: CASSWGRVEQYF.

The CDR3 DNA is TGTGCCAGCAGTTCCAGTTCGACAGGGGTCCCGTATGGCTACACCTTC. Translation gives CASSSSSTGVPYGYTF. The V and J genes are TRBV6-5 and TRBJ1-2; 8 nucleotides agree with TRBD1. CDR1 MNHEY and CDR2 SVGAGI come from the germline V gene. Unmatched junction bases numbered 12, after V lost 4 bases and J lost 5 bases. CDR3 size: 16 residues.

This clone was recorded only once. The genes are TRBV5-1 and TRBJ2-1; 9 bases are shared with TRBD2. Germline assignment: CDR1 SGHRS and CDR2 YFSETQ. The CDR3 totals 16 residues. The trim removed 0 bases at V and 1 base at J, leaving 2 bases unmatched. CDR3 in amino acids: CASSLGLAASYNEQFF. CDR3 nucleotides: TGCGCCAGCAGCTTGGGACTAGCGGCATCCTACAATGAGCAGTTCTTC.

The chain has TRBV18 and TRBJ2-2; possibly TRBD2 for D (5 bases). CDR1 is KGHSH, CDR2 LQKENI, per germline. V was cut by 3 bases and J by 0 bases, with 11 bases left in between. The CDR3 has 16 residues. The CDR3 protein is CASSPQEGANTGELFF. The DNA of the CDR3 is TGTGCCAGCTCACCGCAAGAGGGAGCGAACACCGGGGAGCTGTTTTTT.

The chain employs TRBV9 and TRBJ1-3; a possible D gene is TRBD1 (5 bases). Germline-derived CDR1 and CDR2 are SGDLS and YYNGEE. The CDR3 extends over 15 amino acids. Trimming removed 0 bases at V and 0 bases at J, with 7 bases between. CDR3 DNA sequence: TGTGCCAGCAGCGTAGGACAGTTCTCTGGAAACACCATATATTTT. Its protein is CASSVGQFSGNTIYF.

V usage is TRBV19 and J usage is TRBJ2-7; TRBD2 aligns across 7 bases. This CDR3 has 14 residues. CDR1 and CDR2 (germline): LNHDA, SQIVND (reference sequence). J was trimmed by 0 bases and V by 7 bases; bases with no gene match: 6. The CDR3 protein is CASKKRGTSYEQYF. Here the CDR3 DNA reads TGTGCCAGTAAAAAGCGGGGAACCTCCTACGAGCAGTACTTC.

This chain connects TRBV27 to TRBJ1-2; D is uncertain. The CDR3 length is 13 residues. Germline assignment: CDR1 MNHEY and CDR2 SMNVEV (reference sequence). With 3 bases removed from V and 5 bases from J, the gap between germline ends came to 10 bases. The CDR3: CASSFWGGYGYTF. In DNA, the CDR3 is TGTGCCAGCAGTTTCTGGGGTGGGTATGGCTACACCTTC.

This chain uses TRBV5-1 with TRBJ2-5; 7 nucleotides match TRBD2. Germline trimming cut 6 bases from V and 2 bases from J; bases unmatched to any gene: 4. The CDR3 sequence is 13 residues long. CDR1 is SGHRS, CDR2 YFSETQ, per germline. CDR3 sequence reads: CASTLGGQETQYF. CDR3 coding DNA: TGCGCCAGCACCCTGGGGGGGCAAGAGACCCAGTACTTC.

This chain joins TRBV9 and TRBJ1-1; weak D call: TRBD1 (5 bases). V dropped 0 bases and J dropped 1 base, with 10 bases sitting between them. The CDR3 runs 15 residues. CDR1 and CDR2 (germline): SGDLS, YYNGEE. The CDR3 sequence: CASSVEVGGNTEAFF. CDR3 in DNA: TGTGCCAGCAGCGTAGAGGTGGGGGGGAACACTGAAGCTTTCTTT.

In nucleotides, the CDR3 is TGTGCCAGCAGTCGACGACAGGGGGCGCATTGGGTTGGCTACACCTTC. Amino acids: CASSRRQGAHWVGYTF. The V call is TRBV28, the J call TRBJ1-2, with 10 bases lining up with TRBD1. The CDR3 is 16 amino acids. Germline CDR1 reads MDHEN; CDR2 reads SYDVKM. The trim removed 5 bases at V and 7 bases at J, leaving 13 bases unmatched.

The rearrangement links TRBV9 to TRBJ2-7; TRBD2 matches at 10 bases. The J segment lost 3 bases and the V segment lost 3 bases, leaving 6 bases of the junction unmatched. Germline CDR1 is SGDLS and CDR2 is YYNGEE. This CDR3 comprises 15 residues. CDR3 nucleotides: TGTGCCAGCAGCGCTTCTGGGACTAGCGTCTACGAGCAGTACTTC. It codes for CASSASGTSVYEQYF.

The J gene is TRBJ2-7, the V gene TRBV10-3, with 9 nucleotides matching TRBD2. V dropped 4 bases and J dropped 3; count of bases not matched to a gene: 10. CDR3 size: 16 residues. Germline assignment: CDR1 ENHRY and CDR2 SYGVKD. The chain's CDR3 is CAISGEILAGLYEQYF. CDR3 nucleotides: TGTGCCATCAGTGGCGAAATACTAGCGGGCCTCTACGAGCAGTACTTC.

The rearrangement links TRBV5-4 to TRBJ2-7; D gene ambiguous. The V end lost 1 base, the J end lost 1 base, and 6 bases lay between the germline ends. CDR3 length: 13 residues. Germline V gene lookup returns CDR1 SGHNT and CDR2 YYREEE (reference sequence). The CDR3, as DNA: TGTGCCAGCAGCTTGATTGGGTCCTACGAGCAGTACTTC. This sequence encodes CASSLIGSYEQYF.

This rearrangement joins TRBV5-1 to TRBJ1-6, with 8 bases identical to TRBD1. Germline CDR1 reads SGHRS; CDR2 reads YFSETQ. V was clipped by 7 bases and J by 7 bases; unmatched bases: 10. CDR3 length equals 15 residues. The CDR3 is CASRISGTGNSPLHF. The CDR3 nucleotides are TGCGCCAGCCGAATATCCGGGACAGGAAATTCACCCCTCCACTTT.

J is TRBJ1-5 and V is TRBV11-2; D is uncertain. Trimming stripped 5 bases from V and 5 bases from J, with 10 bases between. Looked up from germline, CDR1 is SGHAT and CDR2 is FQNNGV. The CDR3 runs to 13 residues. The DNA for the CDR3 is TGTGCCAGCAGCGGACTGCAGGATCAGCCCCAGCATTTT. Its protein product is CASSGLQDQPQHF.

The chain links TRBV30 to TRBJ1-4; D gene ambiguous. The CDR3 is 16 amino acids. Deletions cut 4 bases from V and 8 bases from J, with 23 bases between. Germline V lookup: CDR1 GTSNPN, CDR2 SVGIG (reference sequence). The CDR3 reads CAWNPHYQGIAEKLFF. The CDR3, as DNA: TGTGCCTGGAACCCACATTATCAAGGGATAGCCGAAAAACTGTTTTTT.

The V call is TRBV7-2, the J call TRBJ2-5; D is possibly TRBD1 (5 bases). With 5 bases removed from V and 7 bases from J, the gap between germline ends came to 23 bases. Germline V CDR1 and CDR2: SGHTA, FQGNSA. CDR3 length equals 16 residues. The CDR3: CASSQQDLAASGTQYF. The CDR3 DNA sequence: TGTGCCAGCAGCCAACAGGATCTGGCGGCATCGGGGACCCAGTACTTC.

The V gene is TRBV6-1, the J gene TRBJ2-7, with TRBD2 as a possible D gene (6 bases). This CDR3 has 15 amino acids. V dropped 1 base and J dropped 3 bases, with 13 bases sitting between them. The germline V gene has CDR1 MNHNS and CDR2 SASEGT. The CDR3 DNA reads TGTGCCAGCAGTGAAGTCCGACAGCGGGTCTACGAGCAGTACTTC. This encodes CASSEVRQRVYEQYF.

This chain joins TRBV5-4 and TRBJ2-5, with TRBD2 identical over 11 bases. The CDR3 sequence is 16 residues long. The J segment lost 5 bases and the V segment lost 1 base, leaving 7 bases of the junction unmatched. Germline CDR1 reads SGHNT; CDR2 reads YYREEE (reference sequence). Here the CDR3 reads CASSLFSGGAGETQYF. The CDR3 nucleotides are TGTGCCAGCAGCTTGTTTAGCGGGGGGGCCGGGGAGACCCAGTACTTC.

V is TRBV2 and J is TRBJ2-2; 7 nucleotides agree with TRBD1. The CDR3 is 14 amino acids. Germline trimming cut 5 bases from V and 3 bases from J; bases unmatched to any gene: 3. Germline V CDR1 and CDR2: SNHLY, FYNNEI. CDR3 protein: CASSYGTDTGELFF. The CDR3, as DNA: TGTGCCAGCAGTTATGGGACAGACACCGGGGAGCTGTTTTTT.

V gene TRBV21-1 combines with J gene TRBJ1-2. TRBV21-1 is a pseudogene segment. This CDR3 is built from 13 residues. The CDR3 sequence is CASSYRGGYGYTF. The CDR3 nucleotides read TGTGCCAGCAGCTATCGGGGGGGCTATGGCTACACCTTC.